The sample holds a few counts of the clone carrying this T cell receptor beta chain. The target antigen is unknown. Synthesis of TCR cDNA relied on 5'RACE template switching, which attached a universal primer site and UMIs. TCRdb analysed the 5' RACE reads with MiXCR anew, one entry per CDR3 protein. The sample contains hundreds of thousands of distinct CDR3 sequences, 9% to 15% of which appear only once. The CDR3 length is 15 residues. The germline V gene encodes CDR1 LNHDA and CDR2 SQIVND (reference sequence). Trimming cost V 3 bases and J 2 bases; bases outside gene matches: 4. This sample is part of a study of T cells after yellow fever vaccination. The study's findings and limits: Of the clonotypes, a small share occurred in both CD4 and CD8 compartments. Primary-vaccination clones mostly resurfaced post-booster (96% CD4, more than 80% CD8).

This specimen was PBMCs, taken on the day of the yellow fever booster vaccination. The sequence derives from a man aged 25-45 years who received the YFV17D yellow fever vaccine. The chain has TRBV19 and TRBJ2-1; 7 nucleotides align to TRBD2. CDR3 residues: CASSISSGPYNEQFF. CDR3 coding DNA: TGTGCCAGTAGTATTTCTAGCGGTCCCTACAATGAGCAGTTCTTC.